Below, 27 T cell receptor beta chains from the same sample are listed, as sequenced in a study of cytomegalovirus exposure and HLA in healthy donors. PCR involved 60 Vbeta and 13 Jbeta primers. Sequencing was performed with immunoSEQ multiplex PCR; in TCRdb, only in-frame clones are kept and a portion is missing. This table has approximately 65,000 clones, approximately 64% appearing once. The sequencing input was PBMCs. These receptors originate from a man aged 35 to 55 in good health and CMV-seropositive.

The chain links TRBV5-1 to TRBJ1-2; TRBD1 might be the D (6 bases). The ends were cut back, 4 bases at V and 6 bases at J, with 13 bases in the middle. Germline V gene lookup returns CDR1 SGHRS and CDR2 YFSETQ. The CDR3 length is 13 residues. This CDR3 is CASSLQGEHGYTF. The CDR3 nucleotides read TGCGCCAGCAGCCTACAGGGCGAACATGGCTACACCTTC.

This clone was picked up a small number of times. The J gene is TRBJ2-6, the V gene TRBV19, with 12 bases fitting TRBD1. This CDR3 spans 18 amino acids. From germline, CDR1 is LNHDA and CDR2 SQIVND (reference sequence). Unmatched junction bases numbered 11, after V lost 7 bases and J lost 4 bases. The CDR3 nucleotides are TGTGCCAGTAATGATCCGGGACAGGGGGCGGAGGGGGCCAACGTCCTGACTTTC. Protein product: CASNDPGQGAEGANVLTF.

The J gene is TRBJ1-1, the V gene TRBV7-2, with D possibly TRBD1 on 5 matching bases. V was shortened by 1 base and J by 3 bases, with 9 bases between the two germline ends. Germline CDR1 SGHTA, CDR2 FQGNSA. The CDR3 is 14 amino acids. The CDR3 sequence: CASSLGGWDTEAFF. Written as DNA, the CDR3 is TGTGCCAGCAGCTTAGGGGGCTGGGACACTGAAGCTTTCTTT.

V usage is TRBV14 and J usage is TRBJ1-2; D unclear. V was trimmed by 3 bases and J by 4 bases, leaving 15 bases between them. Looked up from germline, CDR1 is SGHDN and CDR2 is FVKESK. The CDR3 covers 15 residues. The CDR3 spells CASSQDGLMFYGYTF. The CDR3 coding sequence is TGTGCCAGCAGCCAGGACGGACTGATGTTCTATGGCTACACCTTC.

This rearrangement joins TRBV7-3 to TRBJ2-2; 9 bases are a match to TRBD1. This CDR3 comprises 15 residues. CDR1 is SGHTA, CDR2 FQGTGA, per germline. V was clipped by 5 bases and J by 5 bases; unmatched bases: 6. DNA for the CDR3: TGTGCCAGCAGCCGGGACAGGGTGGGAACCGGGGAGCTGTTTTTT. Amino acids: CASSRDRVGTGELFF. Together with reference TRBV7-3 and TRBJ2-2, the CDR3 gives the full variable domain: GAGVSQTPSNKVTEKGKYVELRCDPISGHTALYWYRQSLGQGPEFLIYFQGTGAADDSGLPNDRFFAVRPEGSVSTLKIQRTERGDSAVYLCASSRDRVGTGELFFGEGSRLTVL.

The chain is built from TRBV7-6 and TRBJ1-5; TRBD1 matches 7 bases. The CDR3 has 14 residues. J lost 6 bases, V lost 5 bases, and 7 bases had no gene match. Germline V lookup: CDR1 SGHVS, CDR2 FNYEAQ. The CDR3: CASSPRQGGQPQHF. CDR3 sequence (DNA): TGTGCCAGCAGCCCACGACAGGGTGGTCAGCCCCAGCATTTT.

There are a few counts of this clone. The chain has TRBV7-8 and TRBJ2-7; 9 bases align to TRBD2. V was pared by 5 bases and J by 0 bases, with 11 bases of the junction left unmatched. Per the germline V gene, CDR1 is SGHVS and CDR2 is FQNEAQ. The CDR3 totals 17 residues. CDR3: CASSRGRGREDSYEQYF. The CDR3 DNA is TGTGCCAGCAGCCGCGGGAGGGGGCGGGAGGACTCCTACGAGCAGTACTTC.

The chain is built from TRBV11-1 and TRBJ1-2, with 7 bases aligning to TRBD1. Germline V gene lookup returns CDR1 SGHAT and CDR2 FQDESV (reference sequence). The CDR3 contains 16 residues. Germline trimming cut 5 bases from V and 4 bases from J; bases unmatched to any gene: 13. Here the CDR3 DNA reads TGTGCCAGCAGCCCGACCGGGACAGCCAAACGCTATGGCTACACCTTC. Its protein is CASSPTGTAKRYGYTF.

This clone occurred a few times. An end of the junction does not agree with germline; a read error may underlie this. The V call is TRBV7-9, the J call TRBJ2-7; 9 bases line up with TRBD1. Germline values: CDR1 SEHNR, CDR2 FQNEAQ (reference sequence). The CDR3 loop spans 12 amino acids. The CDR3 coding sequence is TGTTCCAGTCGGGACAGGGCCTACGAGCAGTACTTC. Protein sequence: CSSRDRAYEQYF.

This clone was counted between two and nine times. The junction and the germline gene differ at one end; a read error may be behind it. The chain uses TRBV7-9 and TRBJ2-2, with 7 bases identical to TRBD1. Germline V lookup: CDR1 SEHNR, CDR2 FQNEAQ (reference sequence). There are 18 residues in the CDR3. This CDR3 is CSSSLVLTGHANTGELFF. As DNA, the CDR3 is TGTTCCAGCAGCTTAGTCTTGACAGGGCATGCGAACACCGGGGAGCTGTTTTTT.

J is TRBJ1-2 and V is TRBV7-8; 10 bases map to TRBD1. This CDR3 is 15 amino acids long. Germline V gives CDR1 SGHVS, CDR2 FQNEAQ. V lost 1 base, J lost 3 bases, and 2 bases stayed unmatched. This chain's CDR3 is CASSLGGQGYYGYTF. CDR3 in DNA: TGTGCCAGCAGCTTAGGGGGACAGGGGTACTATGGCTACACCTTC.

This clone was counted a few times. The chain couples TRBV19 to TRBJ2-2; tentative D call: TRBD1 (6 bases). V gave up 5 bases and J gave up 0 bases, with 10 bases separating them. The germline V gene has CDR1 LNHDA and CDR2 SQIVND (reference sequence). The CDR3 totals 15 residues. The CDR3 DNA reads TGTGCCAGTAGTGTGGACAGCGCGAACACCGGGGAGCTGTTTTTT. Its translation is CASSVDSANTGELFF.

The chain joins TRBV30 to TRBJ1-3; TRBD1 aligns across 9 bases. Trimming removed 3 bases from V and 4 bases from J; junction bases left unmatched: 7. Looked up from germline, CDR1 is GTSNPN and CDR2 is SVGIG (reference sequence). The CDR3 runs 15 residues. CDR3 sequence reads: CAWRKPGQGGNTIYF. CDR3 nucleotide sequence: TGTGCCTGGAGAAAACCGGGACAGGGAGGAAACACCATATATTTT.

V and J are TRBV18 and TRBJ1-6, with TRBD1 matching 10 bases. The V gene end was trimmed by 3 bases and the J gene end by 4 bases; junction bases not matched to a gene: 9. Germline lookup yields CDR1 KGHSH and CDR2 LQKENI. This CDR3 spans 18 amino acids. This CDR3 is CASSPTRTGGIYNSPLHF. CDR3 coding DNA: TGTGCCAGCTCACCCACCAGGACAGGGGGAATTTATAATTCACCCCTCCACTTT. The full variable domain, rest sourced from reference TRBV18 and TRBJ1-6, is NAGVMQNPRHLVRRRGQEARLRCSPMKGHSHVYWYRQLPEEGLKFMVYLQKENIIDESGMPKERFSAEFPKEGPSILRIQQVVRGDSAAYFCASSPTRTGGIYNSPLHFGNGTRLTVT.

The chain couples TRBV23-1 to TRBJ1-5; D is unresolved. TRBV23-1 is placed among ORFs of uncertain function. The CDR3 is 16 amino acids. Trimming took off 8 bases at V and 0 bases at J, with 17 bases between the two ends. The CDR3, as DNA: TGCGCCAGCCCAGTCGCAAAGCGGAATAGCAATCAGCCCCAGCATTTT. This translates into CASPVAKRNSNQPQHF.

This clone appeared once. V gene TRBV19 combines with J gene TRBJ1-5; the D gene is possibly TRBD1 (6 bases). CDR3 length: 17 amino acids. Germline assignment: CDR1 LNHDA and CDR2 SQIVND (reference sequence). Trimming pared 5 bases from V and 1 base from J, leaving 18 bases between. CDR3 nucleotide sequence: TGTGCCAGTAGTCTTAATACAGGGATTAGAAGCAATCAGCCCCAGCATTTT. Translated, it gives CASSLNTGIRSNQPQHF.

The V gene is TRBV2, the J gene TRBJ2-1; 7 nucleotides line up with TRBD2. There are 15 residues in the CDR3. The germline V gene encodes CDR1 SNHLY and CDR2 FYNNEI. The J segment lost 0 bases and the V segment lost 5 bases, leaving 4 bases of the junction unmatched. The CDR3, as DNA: TGTGCCAGCAGTAGAGGGACTACCTCCTACAATGAGCAGTTCTTC. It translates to CASSRGTTSYNEQFF.

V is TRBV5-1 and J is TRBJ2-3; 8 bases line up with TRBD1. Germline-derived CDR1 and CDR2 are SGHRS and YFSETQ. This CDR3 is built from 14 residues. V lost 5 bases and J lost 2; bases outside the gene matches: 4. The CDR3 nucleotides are TGCGCCAGCAGTGGGACAGGTTACACAGATACGCAGTATTTT. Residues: CASSGTGYTDTQYF.

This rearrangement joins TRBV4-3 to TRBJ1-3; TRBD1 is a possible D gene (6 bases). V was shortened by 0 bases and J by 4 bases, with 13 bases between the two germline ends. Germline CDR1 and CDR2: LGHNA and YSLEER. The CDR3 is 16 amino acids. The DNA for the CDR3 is TGCGCCAGCAGCCAAGATGTGGGACACTCCGGAAACACCATATATTTT. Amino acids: CASSQDVGHSGNTIYF.

This CDR3 reads CAWRDRVFGYGYTF. CDR3 sequence (DNA): TGTGCCTGGAGGGACAGGGTTTTTGGCTATGGCTACACCTTC. The V gene is TRBV30, the J gene TRBJ1-2; 8 bases are shared with TRBD1. V lost 3 bases and J lost 4; bases outside the gene matches: 7. The CDR3 is 14 amino acids. From germline, CDR1 is GTSNPN and CDR2 SVGIG (reference sequence).

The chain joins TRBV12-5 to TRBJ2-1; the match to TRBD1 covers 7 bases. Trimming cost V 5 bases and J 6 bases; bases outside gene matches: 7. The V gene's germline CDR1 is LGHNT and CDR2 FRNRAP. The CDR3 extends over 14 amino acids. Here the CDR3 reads CASGPSGQPNEQFF. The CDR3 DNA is TGTGCTAGTGGTCCGTCGGGACAGCCCAATGAGCAGTTCTTC.

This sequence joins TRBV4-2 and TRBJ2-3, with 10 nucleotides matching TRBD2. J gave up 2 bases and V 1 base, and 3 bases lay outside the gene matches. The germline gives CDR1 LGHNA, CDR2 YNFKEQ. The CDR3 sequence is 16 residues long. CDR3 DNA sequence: TGTGCCAGCAGCCAAGGGACTAGCGGAGCCACAGATACGCAGTATTTT. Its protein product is CASSQGTSGATDTQYF.

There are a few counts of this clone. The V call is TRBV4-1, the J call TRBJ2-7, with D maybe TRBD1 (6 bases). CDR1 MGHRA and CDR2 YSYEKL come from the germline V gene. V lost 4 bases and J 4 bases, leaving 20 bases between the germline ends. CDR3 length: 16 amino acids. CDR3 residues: CASSLTGPFLQYEQYF. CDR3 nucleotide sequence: TGCGCCAGCAGCCTAACAGGGCCTTTTCTTCAGTACGAGCAGTACTTC.

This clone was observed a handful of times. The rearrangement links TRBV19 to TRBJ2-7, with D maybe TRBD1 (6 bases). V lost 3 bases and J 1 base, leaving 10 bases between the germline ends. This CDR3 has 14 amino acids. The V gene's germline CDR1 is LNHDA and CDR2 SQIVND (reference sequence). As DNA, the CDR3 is TGTGCCAGTAGTATTTTAGGACAGTCCTACGAGCAGTACTTC. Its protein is CASSILGQSYEQYF.

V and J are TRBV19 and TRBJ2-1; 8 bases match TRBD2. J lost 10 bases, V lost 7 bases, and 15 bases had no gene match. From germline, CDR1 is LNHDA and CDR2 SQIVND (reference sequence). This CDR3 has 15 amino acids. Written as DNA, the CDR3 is TGTGCCAGTAATCAAAGGACTAGCTTATCCACGGAGCAGTTCTTC. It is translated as CASNQRTSLSTEQFF.

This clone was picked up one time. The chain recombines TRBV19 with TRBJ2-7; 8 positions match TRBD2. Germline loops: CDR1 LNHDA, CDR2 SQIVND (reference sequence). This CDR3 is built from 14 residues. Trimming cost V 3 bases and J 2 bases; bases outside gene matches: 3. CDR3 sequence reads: CASSMGLGTYEQYF. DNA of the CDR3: TGTGCCAGTAGTATGGGACTAGGAACCTACGAGCAGTACTTC.

The CDR3 DNA sequence: TGCGCCAGCAGCCAAGCGGAGGGAGGGGTCGGGGAGCTGTTTTTT. Protein product: CASSQAEGGVGELFF. V is TRBV4-3 and J is TRBJ2-2; 7 bases map to TRBD2. This CDR3 has 15 residues. V gave up 1 base and J gave up 7 bases; unmatched junction bases: 6. CDR1 is LGHNA, CDR2 YSLEER, per germline.